The clone carrying this T cell receptor (beta chain) rates as medium-sized. Antigen unknown. The sample is drawn from a study of spatial heterogeneity in lung cancer. Study overall: Within raw reads, each unique TCR and UMI combination appeared on average more than ten times. General study results and limits: The estimated TCR-seq coverage of tumor T cells amounted to approximately 7.1% when looking at alpha chains and about 14% when looking at beta chains. Counts of expanded alpha and beta TCRs within tumors tracked the tumor nonsynonymous mutation count.

Sample time point: sample taken at primary tumor resection. Unsorted tumor, nontumor lung tissue or cryopreserved PBMC supplied the whole RNA. Losses at the gene ends were 4 bases for V and 4 bases for J; bases not matched to a gene: 1. This CDR3 region has 12 residues. Germline CDR1 and CDR2: SQVTM and ANQGSEA. Every TCR cDNA molecule bore its own unique molecular identifier. One entry per CDR3 protein, called by TCRdb with MiXCR from the 5' RACE reads. Of about 2,000 distinct CDR3 sequences in the sample, approximately 5.6% were seen once. The chain carries TRBV29-1 and TRBJ2-7; 10 bases align to TRBD1. The source is a male donor with early-stage non-small cell lung cancer. Sequencing used lung tumor tissue, obtained at surgery. The CDR3 region has the DNA TGCAGCGTTGGACAGGGGGCTTACGAGCAGTACTTC. This gives the protein CSVGQGAYEQYF.